The T cell receptor beta chain under discussion was sequenced for a study of shared clonotypes between healthy human individuals. The CDR3 runs to 16 residues. Germline CDR1 and CDR2: SGHTA and FQGNSA. V lost 5 bases and J lost 0, with 14 bases in between. Comments on this clone: As yet, its antigen is unknown.

The naive CD8 population came from CD45RO-negative cells selected for CCR7, without terminally differentiated effector memory CD45RA+ cells. The repertoire was sequenced with immunoSEQ multiplex PCR; TCRdb's copy has only in-frame clones and lacks some. In the table there are about 680,000 clones, 92% of which are singletons. Overall study findings and caveats: Several donors held about 5% of naive CD4 clonotypes in common.

Sequencing used naive CD8+ T cells sorted from blood. The TCR originated in a man younger than 45 in good health. The chain combines TRBV7-2 with TRBJ2-1; a possible D gene is TRBD2 (6 bases). The CDR3 spells CASSPWTTDSYNEQFF. CDR3 in DNA: TGTGCCAGCAGCCCCTGGACTACCGACTCCTACAATGAGCAGTTCTTC.